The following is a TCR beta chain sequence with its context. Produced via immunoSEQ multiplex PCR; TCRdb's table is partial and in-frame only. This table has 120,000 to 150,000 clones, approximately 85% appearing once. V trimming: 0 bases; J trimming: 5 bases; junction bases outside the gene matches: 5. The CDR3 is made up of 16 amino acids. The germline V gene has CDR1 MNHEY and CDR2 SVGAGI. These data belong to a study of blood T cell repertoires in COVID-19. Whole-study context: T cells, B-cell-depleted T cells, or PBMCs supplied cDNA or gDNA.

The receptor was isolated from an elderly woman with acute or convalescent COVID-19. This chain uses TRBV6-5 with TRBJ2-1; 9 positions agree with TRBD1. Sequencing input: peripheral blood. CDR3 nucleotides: TGTGCCAGCAGTTACTCAGCGGGACAGGGCCACAATGAGCAGTTCTTC. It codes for CASSYSAGQGHNEQFF.